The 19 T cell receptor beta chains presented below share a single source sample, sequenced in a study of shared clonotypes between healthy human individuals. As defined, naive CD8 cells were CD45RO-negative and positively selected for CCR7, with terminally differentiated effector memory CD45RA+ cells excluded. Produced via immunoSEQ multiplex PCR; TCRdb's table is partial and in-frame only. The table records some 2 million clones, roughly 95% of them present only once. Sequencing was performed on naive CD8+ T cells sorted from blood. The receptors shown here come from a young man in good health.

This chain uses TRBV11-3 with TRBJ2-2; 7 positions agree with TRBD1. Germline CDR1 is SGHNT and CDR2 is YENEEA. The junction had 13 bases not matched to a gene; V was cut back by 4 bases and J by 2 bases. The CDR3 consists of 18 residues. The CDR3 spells CASSSPLPGQSNTGELFF. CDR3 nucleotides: TGTGCCAGCAGCTCACCCCTACCGGGACAGAGTAACACCGGGGAGCTGTTTTTT.

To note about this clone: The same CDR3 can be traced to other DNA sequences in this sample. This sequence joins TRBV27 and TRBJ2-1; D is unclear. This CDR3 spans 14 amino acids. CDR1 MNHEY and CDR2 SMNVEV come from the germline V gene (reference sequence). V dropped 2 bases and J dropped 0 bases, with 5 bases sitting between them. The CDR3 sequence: CASSLRYSYNEQFF. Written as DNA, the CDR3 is TGTGCCAGCAGTTTAAGGTACTCCTACAATGAGCAGTTCTTC.

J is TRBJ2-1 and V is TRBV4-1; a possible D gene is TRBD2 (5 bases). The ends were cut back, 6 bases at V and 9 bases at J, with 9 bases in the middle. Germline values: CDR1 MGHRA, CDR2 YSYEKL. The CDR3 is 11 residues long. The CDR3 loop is CASSIGVEQFF. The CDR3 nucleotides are TGCGCCAGCAGTATCGGGGTTGAGCAGTTCTTC.

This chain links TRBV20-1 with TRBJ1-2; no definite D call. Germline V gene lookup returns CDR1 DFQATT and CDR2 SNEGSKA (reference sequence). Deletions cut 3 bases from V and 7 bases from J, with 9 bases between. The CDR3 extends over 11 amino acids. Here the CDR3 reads CSASSGLGYTF. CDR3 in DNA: TGCAGTGCTAGTTCCGGGCTTGGCTACACCTTC.

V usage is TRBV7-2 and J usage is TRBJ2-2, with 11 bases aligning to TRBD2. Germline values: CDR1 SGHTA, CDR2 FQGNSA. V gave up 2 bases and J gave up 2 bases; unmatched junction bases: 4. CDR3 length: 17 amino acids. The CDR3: CASSLNRLAGNTGELFF. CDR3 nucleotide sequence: TGTGCCAGCAGCTTAAACCGACTAGCGGGAAACACCGGGGAGCTGTTTTTT.

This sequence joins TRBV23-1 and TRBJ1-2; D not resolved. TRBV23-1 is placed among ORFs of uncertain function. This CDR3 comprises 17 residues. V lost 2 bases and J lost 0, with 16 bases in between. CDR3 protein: CASSQPFGVRPNYGYTF. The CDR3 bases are TGCGCCAGCAGTCAACCCTTCGGTGTCCGTCCTAACTATGGCTACACCTTC.

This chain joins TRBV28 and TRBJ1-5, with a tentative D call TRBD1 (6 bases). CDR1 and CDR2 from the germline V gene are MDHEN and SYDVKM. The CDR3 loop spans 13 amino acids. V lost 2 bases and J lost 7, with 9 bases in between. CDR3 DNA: TGTGCCAGCAGTTTAGGGGGGGCCCAGCCCCAGCATTTT. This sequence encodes CASSLGGAQPQHF.

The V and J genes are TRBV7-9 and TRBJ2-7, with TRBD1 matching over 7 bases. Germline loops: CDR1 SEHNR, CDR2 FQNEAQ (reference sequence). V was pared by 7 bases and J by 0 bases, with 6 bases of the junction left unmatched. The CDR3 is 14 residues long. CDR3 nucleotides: TGTGCCAGCACCCCAAGGGACAGCTCCTACGAGCAGTACTTC. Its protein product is CASTPRDSSYEQYF.

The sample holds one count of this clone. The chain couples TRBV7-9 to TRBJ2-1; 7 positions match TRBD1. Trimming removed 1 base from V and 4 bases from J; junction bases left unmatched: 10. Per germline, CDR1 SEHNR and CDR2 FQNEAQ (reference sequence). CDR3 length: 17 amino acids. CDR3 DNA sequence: TGTGCCAGCAGCTTAGAGGTTGGGAGACAGGGTTACAATGAGCAGTTCTTC. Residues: CASSLEVGRQGYNEQFF.

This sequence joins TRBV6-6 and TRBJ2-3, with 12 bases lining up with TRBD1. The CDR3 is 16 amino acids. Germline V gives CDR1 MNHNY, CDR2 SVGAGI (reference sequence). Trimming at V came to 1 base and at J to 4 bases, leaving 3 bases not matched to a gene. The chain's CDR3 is CASSYWDRGLADTQYF. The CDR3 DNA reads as TGTGCCAGCAGTTACTGGGACAGGGGGCTCGCAGATACGCAGTATTTT.

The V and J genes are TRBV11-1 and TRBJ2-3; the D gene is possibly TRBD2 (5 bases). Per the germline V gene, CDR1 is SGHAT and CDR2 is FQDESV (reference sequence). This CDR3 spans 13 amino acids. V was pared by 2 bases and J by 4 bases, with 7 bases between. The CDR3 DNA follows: TGTGCCAGCAGCTTACCGGAGGCAGATACGCAGTATTTT. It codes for CASSLPEADTQYF.

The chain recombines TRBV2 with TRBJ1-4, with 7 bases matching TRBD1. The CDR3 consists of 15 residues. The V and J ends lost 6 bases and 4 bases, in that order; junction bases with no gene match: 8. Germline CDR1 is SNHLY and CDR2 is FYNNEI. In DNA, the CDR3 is TGTGCCAGCAGGGCAACAGGGGCAGTTAATGAAAAACTGTTTTTT. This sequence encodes CASRATGAVNEKLFF.

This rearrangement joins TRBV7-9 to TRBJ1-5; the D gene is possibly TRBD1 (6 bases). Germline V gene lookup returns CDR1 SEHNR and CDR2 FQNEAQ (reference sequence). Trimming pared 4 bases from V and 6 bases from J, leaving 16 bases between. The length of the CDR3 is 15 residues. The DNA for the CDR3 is TGTGCCAGCAGCTCGGATTACAGGGAAGGTCAGCCCCAGCATTTT. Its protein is CASSSDYREGQPQHF.

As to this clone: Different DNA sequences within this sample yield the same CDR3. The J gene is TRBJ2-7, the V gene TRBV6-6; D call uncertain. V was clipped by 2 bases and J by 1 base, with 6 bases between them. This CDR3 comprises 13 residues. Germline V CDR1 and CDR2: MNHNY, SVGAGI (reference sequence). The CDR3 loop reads CASSYGNSYEQYF. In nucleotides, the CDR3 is TGTGCCAGCAGTTACGGGAATTCCTACGAGCAGTACTTC.

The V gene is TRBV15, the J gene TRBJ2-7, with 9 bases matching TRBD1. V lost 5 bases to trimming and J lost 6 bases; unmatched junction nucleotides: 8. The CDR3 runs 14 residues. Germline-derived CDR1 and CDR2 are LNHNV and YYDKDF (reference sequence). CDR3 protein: CATSWGQGVVEQYF. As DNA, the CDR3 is TGTGCCACCAGCTGGGGACAGGGAGTGGTCGAGCAGTACTTC.

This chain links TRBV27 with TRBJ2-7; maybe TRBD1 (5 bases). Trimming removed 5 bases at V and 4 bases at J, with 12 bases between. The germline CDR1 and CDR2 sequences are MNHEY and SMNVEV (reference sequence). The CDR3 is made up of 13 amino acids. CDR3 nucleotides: TGTGCCAGCAGTCCCCGACAGCTATACGAGCAGTACTTC. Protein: CASSPRQLYEQYF.

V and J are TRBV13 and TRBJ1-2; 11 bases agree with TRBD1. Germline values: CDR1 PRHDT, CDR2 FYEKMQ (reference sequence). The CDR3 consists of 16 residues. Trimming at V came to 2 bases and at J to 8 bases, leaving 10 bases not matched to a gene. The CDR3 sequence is CASSLLVGQGADGYTF. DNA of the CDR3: TGTGCCAGCAGCTTACTAGTCGGACAGGGGGCGGACGGCTACACCTTC.

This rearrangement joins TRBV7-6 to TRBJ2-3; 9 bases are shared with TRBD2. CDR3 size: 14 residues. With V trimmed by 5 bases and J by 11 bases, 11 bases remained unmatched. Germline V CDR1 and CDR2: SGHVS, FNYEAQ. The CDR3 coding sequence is TGTGCCAGCAGCCCAGCGGGGGGCCCCCTTGGGCAGTATTTT. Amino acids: CASSPAGGPLGQYF.

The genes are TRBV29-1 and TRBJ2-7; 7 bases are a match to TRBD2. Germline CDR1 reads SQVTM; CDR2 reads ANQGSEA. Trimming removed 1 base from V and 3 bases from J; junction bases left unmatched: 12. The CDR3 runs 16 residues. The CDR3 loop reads CSVEGPQGPGGYEQYF. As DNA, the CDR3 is TGCAGCGTTGAAGGTCCGCAGGGACCGGGAGGCTACGAGCAGTACTTC.